This is a list of T cell receptor beta chains from one sample in a study of shared clonotypes between healthy human individuals. The data were produced by immunoSEQ multiplex PCR, yet TCRdb's version contains in-frame clones alone and is incomplete. The sample yields 2 million to 2.5 million clones, under 95% seen once. The source material was naive CD8+ T cells from PBMCs. The source is a young man in good health. Some clones in this sample may be carry-over from other donors' samples. The CDR3 runs from the conserved cysteine through the conserved F or W. The D gene is left open where the match is weak. Clone size is given for some rows only: seen once, a few or many times, or a class if the clone is expanded.

v_gene: TRBV7-8
abundance: .
d_gene: .
j_gene: TRBJ2-1
CDR3nt: TGTGCCAGCAGCTTAGAGGCGGAGAGACTATACAATGAGCAGTTCTTC
CDR3aa: CASSLEAERLYNEQFF

v_gene: TRBV7-3
abundance: once
d_gene: .
j_gene: TRBJ2-3
CDR3nt: TGTGCCAGCAGCTCGGATCGGGCAGATACGCAGTATTTT
CDR3aa: CASSSDRADTQYF

v_gene: TRBV7-9
abundance: .
d_gene: TRBD1
j_gene: TRBJ2-5
CDR3nt: TGTGCCAGCAGCCCCCGGGACAGGCCCGAAGAGACCCAGTACTTC
CDR3aa: CASSPRDRPEETQYF

v_gene: TRBV5-1
abundance: .
d_gene: .
j_gene: TRBJ2-3
CDR3nt: TGCGCCAGCAGCTTAGGTCAGGTAGATACGCAGTATTTT
CDR3aa: CASSLGQVDTQYF

v_gene: TRBV27
abundance: .
d_gene: TRBD2
j_gene: TRBJ2-3
CDR3nt: TGTGCCAGCAGTTTACTCCTAGCGGGAGGTACAGATACGCAGTATTTT
CDR3aa: CASSLLLAGGTDTQYF

v_gene: TRBV19
abundance: few
d_gene: .
j_gene: TRBJ1-5
CDR3nt: TGTGCCAGTAGTATAGCGAATAGCAATCAGCCCCAGCATTTT
CDR3aa: CASSIANSNQPQHF

v_gene: TRBV9
abundance: .
d_gene: .
j_gene: TRBJ2-5
CDR3nt: TGTGCCAGCAGCCTTGCAGGGGTGGGGTACCAAGAGACCCAGTACTTC
CDR3aa: CASSLAGVGYQETQYF

v_gene: TRBV4-1
abundance: once
d_gene: .
j_gene: TRBJ2-3
CDR3nt: TGCGCCAGCAGCTTGCCTGGTCTTCAAGGTAAGGGTAGAGGAGGTACGCAGTATTTT
CDR3aa: CASSLPGLQGKGRGGTQYF

v_gene: TRBV7-6
abundance: .
d_gene: .
j_gene: TRBJ1-1
CDR3nt: TGTGCCAGCAGCTTAGCAATGGGTGAAGCTTTCTTT
CDR3aa: CASSLAMGEAFF

v_gene: TRBV9
abundance: .
d_gene: TRBD1
j_gene: TRBJ2-7
CDR3nt: TGTGCCAGCAGCGTAGGGGTAGGGTTGGGGACAGGCTACGAGCAGTACTTC
CDR3aa: CASSVGVGLGTGYEQYF

v_gene: TRBV13
abundance: .
d_gene: TRBD1
j_gene: TRBJ1-5
CDR3nt: TGTGCCAGCAGCTCCCGGGACAGGGTGAATCAGCCCCAGCATTTT
CDR3aa: CASSSRDRVNQPQHF

v_gene: TRBV9
abundance: once
d_gene: .
j_gene: TRBJ1-1
CDR3nt: TGTGCCAGCAGCGCCGGAGGTACCACTGAAGCTTTCTTT
CDR3aa: CASSAGGTTEAFF

v_gene: TRBV6-1
abundance: once
d_gene: .
j_gene: TRBJ2-7
CDR3nt: TGTGCCAGCAGTGAAGAGAACTTACTCTACGAGCAGTACTTC
CDR3aa: CASSEENLLYEQYF

v_gene: TRBV11-3
abundance: .
d_gene: .
j_gene: TRBJ2-2
CDR3nt: TGTGCCAGCAGCTCTAGAGGGAGTTTCGGGGAGCTGTTTTTT
CDR3aa: CASSSRGSFGELFF

v_gene: TRBV5-1
abundance: .
d_gene: .
j_gene: TRBJ1-1
CDR3nt: TGCGCCAGCAGCTTGGACCCCCCGTCGGGTCCCTCCACTGAAGCTTTCTTT
CDR3aa: CASSLDPPSGPSTEAFF

v_gene: TRBV28
abundance: .
d_gene: .
j_gene: TRBJ1-5
CDR3nt: TGTGCCAGCAGTTTATTGGCAGACAGCATCAATCAGCCCCAGCATTTT
CDR3aa: CASSLLADSINQPQHF

v_gene: TRBV7-2
abundance: .
d_gene: TRBD2
j_gene: TRBJ2-7
CDR3nt: TGTGCCAGCAGCTCTAGCGGGAGGCCCTACGAGCAGTACTTC
CDR3aa: CASSSSGRPYEQYF

v_gene: TRBV5-1
abundance: .
d_gene: .
j_gene: TRBJ2-3
CDR3nt: TGCGCCAGCAGTCCCATCCCGGCAGGCTCAACAGGGGATACGCAGTATTTT
CDR3aa: CASSPIPAGSTGDTQYF

v_gene: TRBV27
abundance: .
d_gene: .
j_gene: TRBJ2-1
CDR3nt: TGTGCCAGCAGTGTCGAGGAAACTAGCTCCTACAATGAGCAGTTCTTC
CDR3aa: CASSVEETSSYNEQFF

v_gene: TRBV6-5
abundance: .
d_gene: .
j_gene: TRBJ1-2
CDR3nt: TGTGCCAGCTTGGATAGAAACTATGGCTACACCTTC
CDR3aa: CASLDRNYGYTF

v_gene: TRBV5-1
abundance: .
d_gene: .
j_gene: TRBJ2-7
CDR3nt: TGCGCCAGCAGCTTGGTTGGGACGGGCTCCTACGAGCAGTACTTC
CDR3aa: CASSLVGTGSYEQYF

v_gene: TRBV2
abundance: .
d_gene: TRBD2
j_gene: TRBJ2-7
CDR3nt: TGTGCCAGCAGGCCCCCGGCTAGCGGGAGCAGGGAGCAGTACTTC
CDR3aa: CASRPPASGSREQYF

v_gene: TRBV2
abundance: .
d_gene: .
j_gene: TRBJ1-5
CDR3nt: TGTGCCAGCAGGGCAGGTCTTAGCAATCAGCCCCAGCATTTT
CDR3aa: CASRAGLSNQPQHF

v_gene: TRBV18
abundance: .
d_gene: TRBD1
j_gene: TRBJ2-5
CDR3nt: TGTGCCAGCTCACCACGGGACAGAGACATCCAAGAGACCCAGTACTTC
CDR3aa: CASSPRDRDIQETQYF

v_gene: TRBV11-1
abundance: .
d_gene: .
j_gene: TRBJ2-7
CDR3nt: TGTGCCAGCAGCTCCCGGGGTCCCTACGAGCAGTACTTC
CDR3aa: CASSSRGPYEQYF

v_gene: TRBV4-2
abundance: .
d_gene: .
j_gene: TRBJ1-2
CDR3nt: TGTGCCAGCAGCCTCTACCAGGGTGGTACCTATGGCTACACCTTC
CDR3aa: CASSLYQGGTYGYTF

v_gene: TRBV11-3
abundance: .
d_gene: TRBD2
j_gene: TRBJ2-1
CDR3nt: TGTGCCAGCAGCCCACCGGGACTAGCGGTTTTAAATGAGCAGTTCTTC
CDR3aa: CASSPPGLAVLNEQFF

v_gene: TRBV4-1
abundance: .
d_gene: .
j_gene: TRBJ1-1
CDR3nt: TGCGCCAGCAGCCAAGAACCCCCAGGTCTCAAGAACACTGAAGCTTTCTTT
CDR3aa: CASSQEPPGLKNTEAFF

v_gene: TRBV5-1
abundance: once
d_gene: TRBD1
j_gene: TRBJ1-1
CDR3nt: TGCGCCAGCAGCTTGGGACAGGGCGGGAACACTGAAGCTTTCTTT
CDR3aa: CASSLGQGGNTEAFF

v_gene: TRBV7-8
abundance: .
d_gene: .
j_gene: TRBJ2-3
CDR3nt: TGTGCCAGCAGCACCGGAACTAGACCTAGCACAGATACGCAGTATTTT
CDR3aa: CASSTGTRPSTDTQYF

v_gene: TRBV28
abundance: .
d_gene: TRBD1
j_gene: TRBJ1-5
CDR3nt: TGTGCCAGCAGAAAGACAGGGAGGCGCAATCAGCCCCAGCATTTT
CDR3aa: CASRKTGRRNQPQHF

v_gene: TRBV7-8
abundance: once
d_gene: TRBD2
j_gene: TRBJ2-7
CDR3nt: TGTGCCAGCAGCTACGGGACTAGCGGGTTCTACGAGCAGTACTTC
CDR3aa: CASSYGTSGFYEQYF

v_gene: TRBV27
abundance: .
d_gene: .
j_gene: TRBJ1-5
CDR3nt: TGTGCCAGCAGTTTTAATTCAGGAGCCAATCAGCCCCAGCATTTT
CDR3aa: CASSFNSGANQPQHF

v_gene: TRBV27
abundance: .
d_gene: .
j_gene: TRBJ1-2
CDR3nt: TGTGCCAGCAGTTTAGGAGTTAACTATGGCTACACCTTC
CDR3aa: CASSLGVNYGYTF

v_gene: TRBV6-5
abundance: .
d_gene: TRBD1
j_gene: TRBJ2-7
CDR3nt: TGTGCCAGCAGTAAGACAGGGCGTGTCTACGAGCAGTACTTC
CDR3aa: CASSKTGRVYEQYF

v_gene: TRBV6-1
abundance: .
d_gene: TRBD1
j_gene: TRBJ2-7
CDR3nt: TGTGCCAGCAGTGAAGCGGACAGGGGGGGGACCTACGAGCAGTACTTC
CDR3aa: CASSEADRGGTYEQYF

v_gene: TRBV7-8
abundance: .
d_gene: .
j_gene: TRBJ2-7
CDR3nt: TGTGCCAGCAGCTCCCCCGTGGCTACCCTACGGGAGCAGTACTTC
CDR3aa: CASSSPVATLREQYF

v_gene: TRBV29-1
abundance: .
d_gene: .
j_gene: TRBJ2-7
CDR3nt: TGCAGCGTTGAGGGCAGATCCTACGAGCAGTACTTC
CDR3aa: CSVEGRSYEQYF

v_gene: TRBV15
abundance: .
d_gene: TRBD2
j_gene: TRBJ2-5
CDR3nt: TGTGCCACCAGCGGCACCAACTTTGGCGGGGGAGAGACCCAGTACTTC
CDR3aa: CATSGTNFGGGETQYF

v_gene: TRBV7-6
abundance: few
d_gene: TRBD1
j_gene: TRBJ1-1
CDR3nt: TGTGCCAGCAGCCCCGGGACAGAGATGAACACTGAAGCTTTCTTT
CDR3aa: CASSPGTEMNTEAFF

v_gene: TRBV30
abundance: .
d_gene: .
j_gene: TRBJ2-1
CDR3nt: TGTGCCTTCGGGACTTTTGAACAGTTCTTC
CDR3aa: CAFGTFEQFF

v_gene: TRBV19
abundance: .
d_gene: .
j_gene: TRBJ1-1
CDR3nt: TGTGCCAGTACTTGGGCAGCCCCGTTGACTGAAGCTTTCTTT
CDR3aa: CASTWAAPLTEAFF

v_gene: TRBV9
abundance: once
d_gene: .
j_gene: TRBJ2-1
CDR3nt: TGTGCCAGCAGCGTAGAGGGACTCCTAAGGGAGCAGTTCTTC
CDR3aa: CASSVEGLLREQFF

v_gene: TRBV6-6
abundance: .
d_gene: .
j_gene: TRBJ1-1
CDR3nt: TGTGCCAGCAGTTACGACGATAGGGCTGAAGCTTTCTTT
CDR3aa: CASSYDDRAEAFF

v_gene: TRBV27
abundance: .
d_gene: .
j_gene: TRBJ1-2
CDR3nt: TGTGCCAGCAGTTTACACGAGGCCTATGGCTACACCTTC
CDR3aa: CASSLHEAYGYTF

v_gene: TRBV29-1
abundance: .
d_gene: TRBD2
j_gene: TRBJ2-7
CDR3nt: TGCAGCGTTGAAGGACTAGCGAGAGGGGGCTACGAGCAGTACTTC
CDR3aa: CSVEGLARGGYEQYF

v_gene: TRBV6-5
abundance: .
d_gene: .
j_gene: TRBJ2-2
CDR3nt: TGTGCCAGCAGTTACCTAGGACCCTCCGGGGAGCTGTTTTTT
CDR3aa: CASSYLGPSGELFF

v_gene: TRBV28
abundance: .
d_gene: TRBD2
j_gene: TRBJ2-5
CDR3nt: TGTGCCAGCAAAATTTCCTTTTCAACGGGGGGCCAAGAGACCCAGTACTTC
CDR3aa: CASKISFSTGGQETQYF

v_gene: TRBV7-8
abundance: .
d_gene: TRBD2
j_gene: TRBJ2-1
CDR3nt: TGTGCCAGCAGCTCCCGGACTAGCGGGAGTCATTACAATGAGCAGTTCTTC
CDR3aa: CASSSRTSGSHYNEQFF

v_gene: TRBV7-9
abundance: .
d_gene: TRBD1
j_gene: TRBJ2-3
CDR3nt: TGTGCCAGCAGCTTAGATTTTACAGGGGGCCCGCAGTATTTT
CDR3aa: CASSLDFTGGPQYF

v_gene: TRBV28
abundance: .
d_gene: TRBD2
j_gene: TRBJ2-7
CDR3nt: TGTGCCAGCAGTTTAGCGGGAGCGGGCGAGCAGTACTTC
CDR3aa: CASSLAGAGEQYF

v_gene: TRBV4-1
abundance: .
d_gene: TRBD1
j_gene: TRBJ2-7
CDR3nt: TGCGCCAGCAGCCAGGAGGACAGGGACCCATACGAGCAGTACTTC
CDR3aa: CASSQEDRDPYEQYF

v_gene: TRBV5-1
abundance: .
d_gene: TRBD2
j_gene: TRBJ2-7
CDR3nt: TGCGCCAGCAGCCTGGGGCGGACTAGCGGGGGAATGACCTACGAGCAGTACTTC
CDR3aa: CASSLGRTSGGMTYEQYF

v_gene: TRBV27
abundance: once
d_gene: .
j_gene: TRBJ1-1
CDR3nt: TGTGCCAGCAGAACGGGGGGCGTCACTGAAGCTTTCTTT
CDR3aa: CASRTGGVTEAFF

v_gene: TRBV11-2
abundance: .
d_gene: TRBD2
j_gene: TRBJ2-7
CDR3nt: TGTGCCAGCAGCTTAGGCGGGAGGCTCTCCTACGAGCAGTACTTC
CDR3aa: CASSLGGRLSYEQYF

v_gene: TRBV28
abundance: .
d_gene: .
j_gene: TRBJ1-5
CDR3nt: TGTGCCAGCAGTTTATTTAACTCCGGGGTCCGCCGTTATACCAATCAGCCCCAGCATTTT
CDR3aa: CASSLFNSGVRRYTNQPQHF

v_gene: TRBV27
abundance: .
d_gene: TRBD2
j_gene: TRBJ2-1
CDR3nt: TGTGCCAGCACCCTTGTGGCGGGAGTCACCTTGAGCTCCTACAATGAGCAGTTCTTC
CDR3aa: CASTLVAGVTLSSYNEQFF

v_gene: TRBV6-5
abundance: .
d_gene: .
j_gene: TRBJ2-5
CDR3nt: TGTGCCAGCAGTTACGGACGGGGGTTTTCAGAGACCCAGTACTTC
CDR3aa: CASSYGRGFSETQYF

v_gene: TRBV7-8
abundance: .
d_gene: .
j_gene: TRBJ2-7
CDR3nt: TGTGCCAGCAGCTTAGCGTACCCGCCGACGCCTGGCGAGCAGTACTTC
CDR3aa: CASSLAYPPTPGEQYF